This is a list of T cell receptor beta chains from one sample in a study of T cell responses to AZD1222 COVID-19 vaccine. Repertoires were generated with immunoSEQ multiplex PCR, while TCRdb's copy carries only in-frame clones and drops some. This table has 70,000 or so clones, around 87% appearing once. This specimen was peripheral blood, taken on day 0 of AZD1222 vaccination. The receptors were sampled from an adult in good health. Both conserved end residues are part of each CDR3. D genes are given only for firm matches. Where a row states a size, it is once, few, many or the class of an expanded clone; other rows omit it.

clone_size: NA
v_call: TRBV3-1/TRBV3-2
d_call: NA
j_call: TRBJ1-6
cdr3_nt: TGTGCCAGCAGCCAAGATATCGAGGGGAACAATTCACCCCTCCACTTT
cdr3_aa: CASSQDIEGNNSPLHF

clone_size: NA
v_call: TRBV3-1/TRBV3-2
d_call: NA
j_call: TRBJ2-7
cdr3_nt: TGTGCCAGCAGTACGGGGACATTCACATACGAGCAGTACTTC
cdr3_aa: CASSTGTFTYEQYF

clone_size: few
v_call: TRBV7-2
d_call: NA
j_call: TRBJ2-5
cdr3_nt: TGTGCCAGCAGCCCACGCGAGAGGGGCCGGGAGACCCAGTACTTC
cdr3_aa: CASSPRERGRETQYF

clone_size: NA
v_call: TRBV18
d_call: NA
j_call: TRBJ2-3
cdr3_nt: TGTGCCAGCTCACCGGGCTCCGAAGGGTCAGATACGCAGTATTTT
cdr3_aa: CASSPGSEGSDTQYF

clone_size: NA
v_call: TRBV9
d_call: TRBD2
j_call: TRBJ2-3
cdr3_nt: TGTGCCAGCAGCGCCTCCGCTGGGACTAGCGGGGGGGCAAGGGATACGCAGTATTTT
cdr3_aa: CASSASAGTSGGARDTQYF

clone_size: NA
v_call: TRBV7-2
d_call: NA
j_call: TRBJ1-2
cdr3_nt: TGTGCCAGCAGCTTAGTAGGTCAAGGGTCTCCAACAGACGGCTACACCTTC
cdr3_aa: CASSLVGQGSPTDGYTF

clone_size: NA
v_call: TRBV20-1
d_call: NA
j_call: TRBJ1-5
cdr3_nt: TGCAGTGCTAGTACGGGGGGCGGGAACAATCAGCCCCAGCATTTT
cdr3_aa: CSASTGGGNNQPQHF

clone_size: NA
v_call: TRBV29-1
d_call: NA
j_call: TRBJ1-1
cdr3_nt: TGCAGCGTTGATGAGACCGCCAAGGGAGCTTTCTTT
cdr3_aa: CSVDETAKGAFF

clone_size: NA
v_call: TRBV19
d_call: NA
j_call: TRBJ1-1
cdr3_nt: TGTGCCAGTTCCTGGTCAGGGTCGCTCACTGAAGCTTTCTTT
cdr3_aa: CASSWSGSLTEAFF

clone_size: NA
v_call: TRBV7-3
d_call: NA
j_call: TRBJ1-1
cdr3_nt: TGTGCCAGCAGCCAACAGGGTGCTGAAGCTTTCTTT
cdr3_aa: CASSQQGAEAFF

clone_size: NA
v_call: TRBV6-2/TRBV6-3
d_call: NA
j_call: TRBJ1-2
cdr3_nt: TGTGCCAGCAGTTACCCCGCGGCAGGGACCTATGGCTACACCTTC
cdr3_aa: CASSYPAAGTYGYTF

clone_size: NA
v_call: TRBV7-9
d_call: NA
j_call: TRBJ1-1
cdr3_nt: TGTGCCAGCAGCTTAGCGCTGGGAGGGAACACTGAAGCTTTCTTT
cdr3_aa: CASSLALGGNTEAFF

clone_size: NA
v_call: TRBV7-3
d_call: NA
j_call: TRBJ1-1
cdr3_nt: TGTGCCAGCAGCCCTCAGCCACTACGGGCTAGGACTGAAGCTTTCTTT
cdr3_aa: CASSPQPLRARTEAFF

clone_size: NA
v_call: TRBV6-5
d_call: NA
j_call: TRBJ1-1
cdr3_nt: TGTGCCAGCAGACCGACAGCAAACACTGAAGCTTTCTTT
cdr3_aa: CASRPTANTEAFF

clone_size: NA
v_call: TRBV3-1/TRBV3-2
d_call: TRBD1
j_call: TRBJ1-3
cdr3_nt: TGTGCCAGCAGCCTGACAGGGCCCGGAAACACCATATATTTT
cdr3_aa: CASSLTGPGNTIYF

clone_size: few
v_call: TRBV7-9
d_call: NA
j_call: TRBJ1-3
cdr3_nt: TGTGCCAGCAGCTTGGGACCGGGATCCCCTGGAAACACCATATATTTT
cdr3_aa: CASSLGPGSPGNTIYF

clone_size: once
v_call: TRBV5-1
d_call: NA
j_call: TRBJ1-4
cdr3_nt: TGCGCCAGCAGCTTGGGGTCAGGGTCGGGTGAAAAACTGTTTTTT
cdr3_aa: CASSLGSGSGEKLFF

clone_size: NA
v_call: TRBV7-2
d_call: NA
j_call: TRBJ1-6
cdr3_nt: TGTGCCAGCAGCTTACGTATATGGGCTTCACCCCTCCACTTT
cdr3_aa: CASSLRIWASPLHF

clone_size: few
v_call: TRBV6-1
d_call: NA
j_call: TRBJ2-2
cdr3_nt: TGTGCCAGCAGTGAAGCTCGGATAGGTCTGTTTTTT
cdr3_aa: CASSEARIGLFF

clone_size: NA
v_call: TRBV6-5
d_call: NA
j_call: TRBJ2-2
cdr3_nt: TGTGCCAGCAGGATGACAGTGCTCACCGGGGAGCTGTTTTTT
cdr3_aa: CASRMTVLTGELFF

clone_size: NA
v_call: TRBV9
d_call: NA
j_call: TRBJ2-2
cdr3_nt: TGTGCCAGCCGGGACGCCACGAACACCGGGGAGCTGTTTTTT
cdr3_aa: CASRDATNTGELFF

clone_size: NA
v_call: TRBV9
d_call: NA
j_call: TRBJ2-1
cdr3_nt: TGTGCCAGCAGCGTAGGGGGTACGAAGTATGAGCAGTTCTTC
cdr3_aa: CASSVGGTKYEQFF

clone_size: NA
v_call: TRBV5-1
d_call: NA
j_call: TRBJ1-6
cdr3_nt: TGCGCCAGCAGCTTGGCCGGCATGTCACCCCTCCACTTT
cdr3_aa: CASSLAGMSPLHF

clone_size: NA
v_call: TRBV6-6
d_call: TRBD1
j_call: TRBJ2-3
cdr3_nt: TGTGCCAGCAGTTGGGACAGTGCAGATACGCAGTATTTT
cdr3_aa: CASSWDSADTQYF

clone_size: NA
v_call: TRBV7-2
d_call: TRBD1
j_call: TRBJ1-1
cdr3_nt: TGTGCCAGCAGCTTAACAGGGGGTGAAGCTTTCTTT
cdr3_aa: CASSLTGGEAFF

clone_size: NA
v_call: TRBV3-1/TRBV3-2
d_call: NA
j_call: TRBJ1-2
cdr3_nt: TGTGCCAGCAGCCGGGGGACTCCCCCAAACTATGGCTACACCTTC
cdr3_aa: CASSRGTPPNYGYTF

clone_size: NA
v_call: TRBV12-3/TRBV12-4
d_call: TRBD1
j_call: TRBJ1-5
cdr3_nt: TGTGCCAGTAGACAGGGGGCGGATCAGCCCCAGCATTTT
cdr3_aa: CASRQGADQPQHF

clone_size: NA
v_call: TRBV6-4
d_call: NA
j_call: TRBJ2-2
cdr3_nt: TGTGCCAGCAAAGGGACATCGAACACCGGGGAGCTGTTTTTT
cdr3_aa: CASKGTSNTGELFF

clone_size: NA
v_call: TRBV27
d_call: NA
j_call: TRBJ1-1
cdr3_nt: TGTGCCAGCAGTGGGGAGAACACTGAAGCTTTCTTT
cdr3_aa: CASSGENTEAFF